The 9 T cell receptor beta chains presented below share a single source sample, sequenced in a study of blood T cells in healthy people across ages. Together with a sample-barcoded 5' primer, a J-beta primer mix was included in a second PCR lasting roughly 7 to 11 cycles. One entry per CDR3 protein results from TCRdb running MiXCR on the 5' RACE reads. The sample yields around 600,000 distinct CDR3 sequences, around half seen once. The sequenced sample consisted of blood. The receptor source for this set is a man older than 75 in good health.

This clonotype appeared a single time. This rearrangement joins TRBV5-5 to TRBJ2-5; D is perhaps TRBD1 (6 bases). The CDR3 consists of 17 residues. Trimming took off 7 bases at V and 5 bases at J, with 27 bases between the two ends. In germline, CDR1 is SGHKS, CDR2 YYEKEE (reference sequence). CDR3 amino acids: CASDPRVPGQLSETQYF. The CDR3 DNA reads TGTGCCAGCGACCCTCGGGTCCCGGGACAACTTTCTGAGACCCAGTACTTC.

The chain carries TRBV6-6 and TRBJ2-1, with unresolved D. The germline gives CDR1 MNHNY, CDR2 SVGAGI (reference sequence). The CDR3 length is 14 residues. V was pared by 4 bases and J by 5 bases, with 12 bases between. The DNA of the CDR3 is TGTGCCAGCAGTTCTCGGCCCAGTCACAATGAGCAGTTCTTC. Translated, it gives CASSSRPSHNEQFF.

This rearrangement joins TRBV2 to TRBJ1-6; no definite D call. Germline V gene data show CDR1 as SNHLY and CDR2 as FYNNEI. The CDR3 contains 12 residues. The germline V and J ends were trimmed by 8 bases and 9 bases, with 11 bases remaining between them. The CDR3 DNA sequence: TGTGCCAGCTCCGCCCGGCCTTCACCCCTCCACTTT. Translation: CASSARPSPLHF.

This clonotype was found a few times. This chain joins TRBV7-9 and TRBJ1-2; no clear D. The germline V gene encodes CDR1 SEHNR and CDR2 FQNEAQ (reference sequence). V dropped 5 bases and J dropped 5 bases, with 12 bases sitting between them. This CDR3 has 13 residues. CDR3 in amino acids: CASSPEFIYGYTF. The CDR3, as DNA: TGTGCCAGCAGCCCCGAGTTTATTTATGGCTACACCTTC.

The chain employs TRBV7-2 and TRBJ2-3; D gene uncertain. This CDR3 is built from 17 residues. V gave up 3 bases and J gave up 2 bases, with 18 bases separating them. Germline V CDR1 and CDR2: SGHTA, FQGNSA. DNA of the CDR3: TGTGCCAGCAGCTTGAACTTGCTAGTGGGATACACAGATACGCAGTATTTT. Its translation is CASSLNLLVGYTDTQYF.

In this sample, this clonotype turned up a few times. The V and J genes are TRBV7-9 and TRBJ2-7; D not resolved. Germline CDR1 reads SEHNR; CDR2 reads FQNEAQ (reference sequence). There are 12 residues in the CDR3. Trimming removed 1 base at V and 10 bases at J, with 11 bases between. The CDR3 nucleotides read TGTGCCAGCAGCTTAGAACGAGGATTCCAGTACTTC. Its translation is CASSLERGFQYF. The full variable domain, in which reference TRBV7-9 and TRBJ2-7 provide the parts outside the CDR3, is DTGVSQNPRHKITKRGQNVTFRCDPISEHNRLYWYRQTLGQGPEFLTYFQNEAQLEKSRLLSDRFSAERPKGSFSTLEIQRTEQGDSAMYLCASSLERGFQYFGPGTRLTVT.

The rearrangement joins TRBV20-1 to TRBJ1-6, with D uncertain. Per the germline V gene, CDR1 is DFQATT and CDR2 is SNEGSKA (reference sequence). Between the trimmed V and J ends, which lost 0 bases and 10 bases, there was a span of 10 bases. The CDR3 has 13 residues. The CDR3 loop is CSARESRRSPLHF. The DNA of the CDR3 is TGCAGTGCTAGAGAATCCAGGCGCTCACCCCTCCACTTT.

This chain connects TRBV2 to TRBJ1-5; 8 nucleotides align to TRBD1. V was clipped by 4 bases and J by 9 bases; unmatched bases: 11. The CDR3 runs to 15 residues. Germline-derived CDR1 and CDR2 are SNHLY and FYNNEI. CDR3 amino acids: CASSVQGQGIGPQHF. CDR3 nucleotide sequence: TGTGCCAGCAGTGTGCAAGGACAGGGCATTGGGCCCCAGCATTTT.

The rearrangement uses TRBV9 and TRBJ2-5, with 9 positions matching TRBD1. V shed 4 bases and J 11 bases; nucleotides not matched to a gene: 9. Germline V CDR1 and CDR2: SGDLS, YYNGEE. The CDR3 contains 13 residues. The CDR3 region has the DNA TGTGCCAGCAGCCCCGGGACAGGGTTTGAGCAGTACTTC. Translated, it gives CASSPGTGFEQYF.